The text below deals with one TCR beta chain. No antigen is known for it. PBMCs were not maintained or expanded in culture before analysis. Method: immunoSEQ multiplex PCR; TCRdb's copy keeps in-frame clones and lacks some. The sample contains tens of thousands of clones, 79% of which appear only once. The data belong to a study of neoadjuvant anti-PD-1 for oral cavity cancer. For the study at large: Around day 43, patients without progression received a fourth nivolumab dose before surgery. Overall study results and limits: PBMC Gini-index clonality exceeded responders' in non-responders post-nivolumab.

The TCR was taken from a person aged 40 to 85 with oral cavity squamous cell carcinoma. Sequences were derived from PBMCs, sampled before nivolumab (anti-PD-1) treatment.

The CDR3 here is CASSSPWTSHSYNEQFF. Written as DNA, the CDR3 is TGTGCCAGCAGCTCCCCCTGGACTAGCCATTCCTACAATGAGCAGTTCTTC. The chain is built from TRBV7-9 and TRBJ2-1, with TRBD2 matching over 8 bases. The germline gives CDR1 SEHNR, CDR2 FQNEAQ (reference sequence). The length of the CDR3 is 17 residues. The trim removed 4 bases at V and 1 base at J, leaving 9 bases unmatched.